Following are 22 T cell receptor beta chains from one sample sequenced in a study of OX40 agonist ivuxolimab in advanced cancers. Clones were sequenced by immunoSEQ multiplex PCR, and TCRdb holds only the in-frame ones, with some missing. The data contain 60,000 to 75,000 clones, around 81% of them seen just once; the ten biggest clones take up around 1%. The sample was CD4+ or CD8+ T cells sorted from blood, taken in a trial of the OX40 agonist ivuxolimab. All receptors derive from an adult with an advanced solid tumor such as melanoma, head and neck, liver or kidney cancer.

The rearrangement uses TRBV19 and TRBJ1-5, with D perhaps TRBD1 (6 bases). The V gene lost 5 bases and the J gene lost 7 bases, with 15 bases spanning the gap. Germline loops: CDR1 LNHDA, CDR2 SQIVND (reference sequence). This CDR3 has 14 amino acids. CDR3 in DNA: TGTGCCAGTAGTGCAGGGGCGCGGGGGCAGCCCCAGCATTTT. Translating gives CASSAGARGQPQHF.

This CDR3 is CASSLQTGTIDYGYTF. The CDR3 nucleotides are TGTGCCAGTAGTCTACAGACAGGGACGATCGACTATGGCTACACCTTC. The V call is TRBV19, the J call TRBJ1-2; 7 bases fit TRBD1. Germline V gene sequence: CDR1 LNHDA, CDR2 SQIVND (reference sequence). Trimming at V came to 5 bases and at J to 3 bases, leaving 12 bases not matched to a gene. CDR3 length: 16 residues.

This rearrangement joins TRBV15 to TRBJ2-1, with D possibly matching TRBD2 (6 bases). The CDR3 has 15 residues. The ends were cut back, 1 base at V and 1 base at J, with 8 bases in the middle. Germline V gene sequence: CDR1 LNHNV, CDR2 YYDKDF (reference sequence). CDR3 in DNA: TGTGCCACCAGCAGAGGAGCGGGTTCCTACAATGAGCAGTTCTTC. Translating gives CATSRGAGSYNEQFF. The complete variable domain, with remaining parts taken from reference TRBV15 and TRBJ2-1, reads DAMVIQNPRYQVTQFGKPVTLSCSQTLNHNVMYWYQQKSSQAPKLLFHYYDKDFNNEADTPDNFQSRRPNTSFCFLDIRSPGLGDTAMYLCATSRGAGSYNEQFFGPGTRLTVL.

The chain employs TRBV5-1 and TRBJ2-5; D is possibly TRBD1 (6 bases). V shed 4 bases and J shed 3 bases, with 13 bases lying between them. CDR3 length equals 14 residues. The germline V gene has CDR1 SGHRS and CDR2 YFSETQ. The CDR3 bases are TGCGCCAGCAGCCCACAGGGCTATGAAGAGACCCAGTACTTC. Translating gives CASSPQGYEETQYF. Drawing the rest from reference TRBV5-1 and TRBJ2-5, the complete variable domain is KAGVTQTPRYLIKTRGQQVTLSCSPISGHRSVSWYQQTPGQGLQFLFEYFSETQRNKGNFPGRFSGRQFSNSRSEMNVSTLELGDSALYLCASSPQGYEETQYFGPGTRLLVL.

The CDR3 DNA reads TGTGCCAGCAGCTTTGAAATTACCGGGGAGCTGTTTTTT. This codes for CASSFEITGELFF. This sequence joins TRBV7-3 and TRBJ2-2; D is ambiguous. This CDR3 region has 13 residues. Germline V gene data show CDR1 as SGHTA and CDR2 as FQGTGA. V lost 3 bases and J lost 5, with 7 bases in between.

The rearrangement joins TRBV5-1 to TRBJ2-2; the D gene is possibly TRBD2 (5 bases). Deletions cut 3 bases from V and 5 bases from J, with 20 bases between. Germline lookup yields CDR1 SGHRS and CDR2 YFSETQ. This CDR3 is built from 17 residues. The CDR3 sequence is CASSSTWGASSTGELFF. Written as DNA, the CDR3 is TGCGCCAGCAGCTCCACCTGGGGAGCTAGCTCTACCGGGGAGCTGTTTTTT.

This sequence joins TRBV25-1 and TRBJ1-5; possibly TRBD1 for D (5 bases). This CDR3 region has 17 residues. The germline V gene has CDR1 MGHDK and CDR2 SYGVNS. Between the trimmed V and J ends, which lost 5 bases and 3 bases, there was a span of 20 bases. DNA for the CDR3: TGTGCCAGCAGTCCTGGTTCTCGGGGGAGAATCAATCAGCCCCAGCATTTT. This translates into CASSPGSRGRINQPQHF.

The chain uses TRBV28 and TRBJ1-2, with D hard to call. Trimming shortened V by 1 base and J by 0 bases, and 3 bases separated the two germline ends. The germline V gene encodes CDR1 MDHEN and CDR2 SYDVKM. CDR3 length equals 13 residues. CDR3 coding DNA: TGTGCCAGCAGTTTATATCCTAACTATGGCTACACCTTC. Translating it yields CASSLYPNYGYTF.

The rearrangement uses TRBV5-6 and TRBJ1-5, with 7 bases lining up with TRBD1. Trimming at V came to 0 bases and at J to 0 bases, leaving 3 bases not matched to a gene. This CDR3 is 16 amino acids long. Germline lookup yields CDR1 SGHDT and CDR2 YYEEEE. Here the CDR3 DNA reads TGTGCCAGCAGCTTGGGGGGGACAGATAGCAATCAGCCCCAGCATTTT. Protein: CASSLGGTDSNQPQHF.

This clone showed up just a few times. The V call is TRBV29-1, the J call TRBJ2-5; possibly TRBD1 for D (7 bases). Germline V CDR1 and CDR2: SQVTM, ANQGSEA. V lost 4 bases and J 5 bases, leaving 23 bases between the germline ends. The CDR3 runs to 16 residues. The CDR3 reads CSVGGFPGGGVETQYF. The CDR3 nucleotides are TGCAGCGTTGGTGGGTTTCCAGGGGGAGGCGTTGAGACCCAGTACTTC. Based on the CDR3 plus reference TRBV29-1 and TRBJ2-5, the full variable domain is SAVISQKPSRDICQRGTSLTIQCQVDSQVTMMFWYRQQPGQSLTLIATANQGSEATYESGFVIDKFPISRPNLTFSTLTVSNMSPEDSSIYLCSVGGFPGGGVETQYFGPGTRLLVL.

J is TRBJ2-1 and V is TRBV5-1; TRBD2 is a possible D gene (6 bases). Trimming removed 4 bases at V and 8 bases at J, with 16 bases between. This CDR3 comprises 14 residues. CDR1 SGHRS and CDR2 YFSETQ come from the germline V gene. CDR3 region: CASSVGSGLYEQFF. The CDR3 coding sequence is TGCGCCAGCAGCGTGGGAAGCGGGTTGTATGAGCAGTTCTTC.

The V gene is TRBV5-1, the J gene TRBJ2-6; D is uncertain. This CDR3 has 17 amino acids. Germline V gene sequence: CDR1 SGHRS, CDR2 YFSETQ. The V gene lost 0 bases and the J gene lost 0 bases, with 10 bases spanning the gap. The CDR3 DNA reads as TGCGCCAGCAGCTTGGCCTTACAAAGCTCTGGGGCCAACGTCCTGACTTTC. It specifies CASSLALQSSGANVLTF.

This clone was counted a few times. The rearrangement uses TRBV19 and TRBJ1-5, with unresolved D. V lost 6 bases to trimming and J lost 4 bases, with 1 base between them. Germline-derived CDR1 and CDR2 are LNHDA and SQIVND (reference sequence). The CDR3 totals 10 residues. CDR3 nucleotides: TGTGCCAGTAGAAATCAGCCCCAGCATTTT. Amino acids: CASRNQPQHF.

V usage is TRBV7-2 and J usage is TRBJ2-1; 9 bases fit TRBD1. Germline values: CDR1 SGHTA, CDR2 FQGNSA. CDR3 length: 15 residues. The V gene end was trimmed by 5 bases and the J gene end by 7 bases; junction bases not matched to a gene: 9. The CDR3 DNA reads as TGTGCCAGCAGCACTACAGGGGGCGGTTCGAATGAGCAGTTCTTC. This codes for CASSTTGGGSNEQFF.

This chain uses TRBV5-1 with TRBJ2-7; D is tentatively TRBD1 or TRBD2 (5 bases each). Trimming stripped 2 bases from V and 3 bases from J, with 9 bases between. The CDR3 has 13 amino acids. The germline gives CDR1 SGHRS, CDR2 YFSETQ. CDR3 sequence: CASSFGDLYEQYF. The CDR3 DNA reads TGCGCCAGCAGCTTCGGGGACCTCTACGAGCAGTACTTC.

The chain links TRBV30 to TRBJ2-7, with TRBD1 matching 8 bases. The germline CDR1 and CDR2 sequences are GTSNPN and SVGIG (reference sequence). The CDR3 spans 13 residues. J lost 8 bases, V lost 1 base, and 7 bases had no gene match. The CDR3, as DNA: TGTGCCTGGAGTGAAACTCAGGGGGCCCAGCAGTACTTC. It translates to CAWSETQGAQQYF.

The chain employs TRBV9 and TRBJ2-7, with 9 bases fitting TRBD1. The V and J ends lost 4 bases and 2 bases, in that order; junction bases with no gene match: 4. This CDR3 spans 14 amino acids. From germline, CDR1 is SGDLS and CDR2 YYNGEE. In DNA, the CDR3 is TGTGCCAGCAGCCCCCGGGACAGGGCCTACGAGCAGTACTTC. This codes for CASSPRDRAYEQYF.

V usage is TRBV19 and J usage is TRBJ2-1; the D gene is possibly TRBD2 (5 bases). V gave up 4 bases and J gave up 6 bases, with 10 bases separating them. CDR3 length: 13 residues. Looked up from germline, CDR1 is LNHDA and CDR2 is SQIVND (reference sequence). CDR3 amino acids: CASSSTRGNEQFF. CDR3 sequence (DNA): TGTGCCAGTAGTAGCACTAGAGGCAATGAGCAGTTCTTC. Filled out from reference TRBV19 and TRBJ2-1, the complete variable domain reads DGGITQSPKYLFRKEGQNVTLSCEQNLNHDAMYWYRQDPGQGLRLIYYSQIVNDFQKGDIAEGYSVSREKKESFPLTVTSAQKNPTAFYLCASSSTRGNEQFFGPGTRLTVL.

This clone occurred a few times. The rearrangement uses TRBV6-1 and TRBJ2-7, with 7 positions matching TRBD1. Per germline, CDR1 MNHNS and CDR2 SASEGT. The CDR3 is 14 amino acids. V shed 5 bases and J 1 base; nucleotides not matched to a gene: 5. CDR3 loop: CASSPDRRSYEQYF. The CDR3 coding sequence is TGTGCCAGCAGTCCGGACAGGCGATCCTACGAGCAGTACTTC.

This chain connects TRBV19 to TRBJ2-1; no clear D. The V end was cut by 0 bases, the J end by 3 bases, with 9 bases between. Per the germline V gene, CDR1 is LNHDA and CDR2 is SQIVND (reference sequence). There are 15 residues in the CDR3. CDR3 bases: TGTGCCAGTAGTATAGAAAGGACCCACTACAATGAGCAGTTCTTC. Translating it yields CASSIERTHYNEQFF.

This chain connects TRBV5-1 to TRBJ2-7; D not resolved. Germline loops: CDR1 SGHRS, CDR2 YFSETQ. V was shortened by 0 bases and J by 2 bases, with 9 bases between the two germline ends. CDR3 length equals 14 residues. As DNA, the CDR3 is TGCGCCAGCAGCTTGGTGGAAGGGCCCTACGAGCAGTACTTC. Translation: CASSLVEGPYEQYF.

The V and J genes are TRBV27 and TRBJ2-5; 9 bases agree with TRBD2. This CDR3 is built from 16 residues. V trimming: 9 bases; J trimming: 4 bases; junction bases outside the gene matches: 15. Germline CDR1 is MNHEY and CDR2 is SMNVEV (reference sequence). This chain's CDR3 is CASSSRRGGVGETQYF. The CDR3 DNA is TGTGCCAGTTCTTCCCGGCGGGGGGGGGTCGGAGAGACCCAGTACTTC.